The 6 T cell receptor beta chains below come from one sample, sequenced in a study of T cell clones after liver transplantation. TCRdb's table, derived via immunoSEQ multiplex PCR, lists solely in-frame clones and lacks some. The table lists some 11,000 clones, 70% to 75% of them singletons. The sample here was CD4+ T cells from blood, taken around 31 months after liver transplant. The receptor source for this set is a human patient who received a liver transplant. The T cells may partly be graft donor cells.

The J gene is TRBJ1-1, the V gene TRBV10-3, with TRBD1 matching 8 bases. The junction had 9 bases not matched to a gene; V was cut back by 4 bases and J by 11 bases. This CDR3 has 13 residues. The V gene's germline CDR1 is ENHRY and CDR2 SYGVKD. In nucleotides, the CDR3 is TGTGCCATCAGTGGACGGACAGGGACCGGCGCTTTCTTT. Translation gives CAISGRTGTGAFF.

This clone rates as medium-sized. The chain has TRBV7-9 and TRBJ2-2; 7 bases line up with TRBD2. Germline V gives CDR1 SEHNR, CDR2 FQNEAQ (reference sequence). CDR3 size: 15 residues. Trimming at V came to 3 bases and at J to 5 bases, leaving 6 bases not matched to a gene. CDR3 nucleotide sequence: TGTGCCAGCAGCTTTGGCGGGAGAGGTACCGGGGAGCTGTTTTTT. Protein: CASSFGGRGTGELFF.

This CDR3 is CASSPLPTSYDTQYF. In nucleotides, the CDR3 is TGTGCCAGCAGCCCCCTCCCAACTAGCTACGATACGCAGTATTTT. The chain recombines TRBV5-4 with TRBJ2-3; maybe TRBD2 (6 bases). Trimming pared 4 bases from V and 6 bases from J, leaving 18 bases between. The CDR3 totals 15 residues. CDR1 is SGHNT and CDR2 is YYREEE in the germline V gene (reference sequence).

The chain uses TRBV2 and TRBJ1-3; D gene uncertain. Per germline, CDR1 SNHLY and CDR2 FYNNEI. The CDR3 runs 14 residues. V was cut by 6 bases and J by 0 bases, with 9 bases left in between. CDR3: CASRDGSSGNTIYF. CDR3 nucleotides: TGTGCCAGCAGAGACGGAAGCTCTGGAAACACCATATATTTT.

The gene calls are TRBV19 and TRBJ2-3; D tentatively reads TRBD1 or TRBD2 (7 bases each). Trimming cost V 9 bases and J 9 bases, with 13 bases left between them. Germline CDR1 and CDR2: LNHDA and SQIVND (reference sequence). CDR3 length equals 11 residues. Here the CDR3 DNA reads TGTGCCAGCAGGGGGGGAGGAACGCAGTATTTT. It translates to CASRGGGTQYF.

The chain's CDR3 is CASSLGGTYEQYF. The CDR3 DNA is TGTGCCAGCAGTTTGGGGGGAACCTACGAGCAGTACTTC. This sequence joins TRBV27 and TRBJ2-7, with D possibly TRBD2 on 6 matching bases. CDR1 and CDR2 from the germline V gene are MNHEY and SMNVEV (reference sequence). The CDR3 has 13 residues. Trimming took off 3 bases at V and 2 bases at J, with 8 bases between the two ends.